Following are 21 T cell receptor beta chains from one sample sequenced in a study of chemoradiotherapy in HPV16-positive cancers. TCRdb's copy holds only in-frame clones and misses some; the assay was immunoSEQ multiplex PCR. Here the sample spans roughly 32,000 clones, about 89% being singletons. Sequences were derived from blood, sampled from a patient who underwent chemoradiotherapy. These receptors were taken from a human donor with HPV-associated anogenital cancer.

This chain uses TRBV19 with TRBJ2-1, with D maybe TRBD2 (7 bases). The germline V gene encodes CDR1 LNHDA and CDR2 SQIVND (reference sequence). The CDR3 runs 16 residues. The germline V and J ends were trimmed by 7 bases and 1 base, with 17 bases remaining between them. The CDR3 sequence is CASTLMAGASYNEQFF. As DNA, the CDR3 is TGTGCCAGTACCTTAATGGCGGGGGCTTCCTACAATGAGCAGTTCTTC.

This clone was detected only once. The gene calls are TRBV10-2 and TRBJ1-2; 8 nucleotides align to TRBD1. Germline CDR1 and CDR2: WSHSY and SAAADI. V gave up 5 bases and J gave up 1 base; unmatched junction bases: 6. The CDR3 extends over 15 amino acids. The CDR3 coding sequence is TGCGCCAGCAGTAACCAGGGGGCCGTTAACTATGGCTACACCTTC. This gives the protein CASSNQGAVNYGYTF.

This clone was detected a few times. V usage is TRBV7-8 and J usage is TRBJ2-2, with unresolved D. CDR1 and CDR2 from the germline V gene are SGHVS and FQNEAQ. CDR3 length: 15 residues. Trimming left V 1 base short and J 6 bases short, with 12 bases between. The CDR3 sequence: CASSLGEGLPGELFF. CDR3 bases: TGTGCCAGCAGCTTAGGGGAAGGTTTGCCCGGGGAGCTGTTTTTT.

V gene TRBV9 combines with J gene TRBJ1-2; TRBD1 might be the D (6 bases). The germline V and J ends were trimmed by 3 bases and 4 bases, with 16 bases remaining between them. Germline V gives CDR1 SGDLS, CDR2 YYNGEE. This CDR3 has 15 amino acids. CDR3 region: CASSEGDLGGYGYTF. CDR3 sequence (DNA): TGTGCCAGCAGCGAGGGGGACCTAGGAGGCTATGGCTACACCTTC.

The chain uses TRBV5-1 and TRBJ1-2, with a possible D match to TRBD1 (5 bases). CDR3 size: 15 residues. Germline loops: CDR1 SGHRS, CDR2 YFSETQ. Deletions cut 0 bases from V and 0 bases from J, with 9 bases between. CDR3 region: CASSLGGPANYGYTF. The DNA for the CDR3 is TGCGCCAGCAGCTTGGGGGGACCAGCTAACTATGGCTACACCTTC.

The chain is built from TRBV6-1 and TRBJ2-7, with D perhaps matching TRBD1 or TRBD2 (5 bases each). Germline V gives CDR1 MNHNS, CDR2 SASEGT. This CDR3 region has 12 residues. V was pared by 6 bases and J by 4 bases, with 10 bases between. CDR3 in amino acids: CASSRDGYEQYF. CDR3 coding DNA: TGTGCCAGCAGCAGGGACGGGTACGAGCAGTACTTC.

This chain uses TRBV5-6 with TRBJ2-5; D unresolved. CDR3 length equals 11 residues. Per germline, CDR1 SGHDT and CDR2 YYEEEE. Trimming shortened V by 2 bases and J by 5 bases, and 4 bases separated the two germline ends. Here the CDR3 DNA reads TGTGCCAGCAGCTTCGGTGAGACCCAGTACTTC. Protein sequence: CASSFGETQYF.

The chain links TRBV9 to TRBJ2-5; 10 bases line up with TRBD2. Trimming at V came to 2 bases and at J to 4 bases, leaving 11 bases not matched to a gene. The CDR3 length is 17 residues. The germline gives CDR1 SGDLS, CDR2 YYNGEE. For the CDR3, the DNA is TGTGCCAGCAGCGTCGGTCCGGGACTAGCGTCTACAGAGACCCAGTACTTC. Its translation is CASSVGPGLASTETQYF.

Concerning this clone itself: Lacking the conserved final phenylalanine or tryptophan, this CDR3 likely reflects a read error. Because the CDR3's place on the DNA is in doubt, the DNA is left out and the CDR3 is given as listed by TCRdb. The chain has TRBV6-1 and TRBJ1-2. Termini included, the CDR3 measures 12 amino acids. Looked up from germline, CDR1 is MNHNS and CDR2 is SASEGT. The CDR3 is CASSEYRAANLI.

The chain uses TRBV19 and TRBJ2-7; 8 bases line up with TRBD1. V lost 8 bases to trimming and J lost 5 bases; unmatched junction nucleotides: 8. Germline-derived CDR1 and CDR2 are LNHDA and SQIVND (reference sequence). The CDR3 has 13 amino acids. DNA for the CDR3: TGTGCCAGTCCTCCGGACAGGGCCCACGAGCAGTACTTC. Translation gives CASPPDRAHEQYF.

The sample holds one count of this clone. The chain is built from TRBV5-6 and TRBJ1-2, with TRBD1 matching over 7 bases. The trim removed 4 bases at V and 6 bases at J, leaving 9 bases unmatched. The germline CDR1 and CDR2 sequences are SGHDT and YYEEEE. CDR3 length: 14 amino acids. As DNA, the CDR3 is TGTGCCAGCAGCCGGGGAACAGGGGATAATGGCTACACCTTC. Protein sequence: CASSRGTGDNGYTF.

The chain links TRBV19 to TRBJ2-5, with 7 positions matching TRBD2. The CDR3 covers 16 residues. Unmatched junction bases numbered 8, after V lost 1 base and J lost 3 bases. Germline loops: CDR1 LNHDA, CDR2 SQIVND (reference sequence). CDR3 DNA: TGTGCCAGTAGTATAGGCGGGGGAGCCCTTAAAGAGACCCAGTACTTC. This encodes CASSIGGGALKETQYF.

J is TRBJ2-7 and V is TRBV30; TRBD1 might be the D (6 bases). Germline V CDR1 and CDR2: GTSNPN, SVGIG (reference sequence). The CDR3 sequence is 14 residues long. V was pared by 4 bases and J by 2 bases, with 15 bases between. The CDR3 coding sequence is TGTGCCTGGATATCCCCAGGACAGCCCTACGAGCAGTACTTC. Its protein product is CAWISPGQPYEQYF.

The chain is built from TRBV10-2 and TRBJ1-2; 7 nucleotides line up with TRBD1. The germline gives CDR1 WSHSY, CDR2 SAAADI. The CDR3 length is 14 residues. V was clipped by 0 bases and J by 5 bases; unmatched bases: 3. Written as DNA, the CDR3 is TGCGCCAGCAGTGAGTCGACAGGGATTTATGGCTACACCTTC. Its translation is CASSESTGIYGYTF.

In this sample, this clone turned up once. The chain employs TRBV4-3 and TRBJ1-1; 9 bases are a match to TRBD1. With 3 bases clipped from V and 0 bases from J, the junction kept 8 bases outside the gene matches. Germline V gene data show CDR1 as LGHNA and CDR2 as YSLEER. This CDR3 has 17 residues. The CDR3 is CASSQGGTGLLNTEAFF. The CDR3 nucleotides are TGCGCCAGCAGCCAGGGTGGGACAGGGTTACTGAACACTGAAGCTTTCTTT.

The rearrangement links TRBV10-1 to TRBJ1-1; possibly TRBD1 for D (6 bases). The CDR3 spans 12 residues. Trimming pared 6 bases from V and 7 bases from J, leaving 12 bases between. Germline CDR1 and CDR2: WNHNN and SYGVQD (reference sequence). The CDR3 nucleotides are TGCGCCAGCAGCAGGGGTCAGGATGAAGCTTTCTTT. It translates to CASSRGQDEAFF.

Concerning this clone: In the same sample, other DNA sequences code for this CDR3. The gene calls are TRBV7-6 and TRBJ2-2; 9 nucleotides match TRBD1. This CDR3 comprises 16 residues. Germline-derived CDR1 and CDR2 are SGHVS and FNYEAQ. Trimming at V came to 1 base and at J to 7 bases, leaving 7 bases not matched to a gene. The CDR3 here is CASSLDRGRGNGELFF. CDR3 DNA sequence: TGTGCCAGCAGCTTAGACAGGGGGCGAGGAAACGGGGAGCTGTTTTTT. Drawing the rest from reference TRBV7-6 and TRBJ2-2, the complete variable domain is GAGVSQSPRYKVTKRGQDVALRCDPISGHVSLYWYRQALGQGPEFLTYFNYEAQQDKSGLPNDRFSAERPEGSISTLTIQRTEQRDSAMYRCASSLDRGRGNGELFFGEGSRLTVL.

The DNA of the CDR3 is TGTGCCAGCAGCTTTCCGACAAATGGGGCCAACGTCCTGACTTTC. Translation: CASSFPTNGANVLTF. The rearrangement uses TRBV5-6 and TRBJ2-6; D uncertain. Germline CDR1 is SGHDT and CDR2 is YYEEEE. The V end lost 2 bases, the J end lost 3 bases, and 9 bases lay between the germline ends. CDR3 length equals 15 residues. Combining the CDR3 with reference TRBV5-6 and TRBJ2-6 gives the whole variable domain DAGVTQSPTHLIKTRGQQVTLRCSPKSGHDTVSWYQQALGQGPQFIFQYYEEEERQRGNFPDRFSGHQFPNYSSELNVNALLLGDSALYLCASSFPTNGANVLTFGAGSRLTVL.

This rearrangement joins TRBV7-2 to TRBJ2-7; no clear D gene. The CDR3 consists of 13 residues. Trimming stripped 1 base from V and 3 bases from J, with 7 bases between. Looked up from germline, CDR1 is SGHTA and CDR2 is FQGNSA. The DNA of the CDR3 is TGTGCCAGCAGCTTAGTGGTTTACTACGAGCAGTACTTC. Protein product: CASSLVVYYEQYF.

The chain joins TRBV5-6 to TRBJ2-1; D may be TRBD1 (5 bases). The CDR3 spans 15 residues. Germline V gene data show CDR1 as SGHDT and CDR2 as YYEEEE. V dropped 0 bases and J dropped 9 bases, with 16 bases sitting between them. CDR3 nucleotide sequence: TGTGCCAGCAGCTTGGAAGTGTTTAGGGGCGGTGAGCAGTTCTTC. Protein: CASSLEVFRGGEQFF.

This sequence joins TRBV19 and TRBJ1-6, with D possibly matching TRBD1 (6 bases). The CDR3 is 16 amino acids. Trimming stripped 1 base from V and 6 bases from J, with 13 bases between. CDR1 and CDR2 (germline): LNHDA, SQIVND (reference sequence). The chain's CDR3 is CASSIAPEGGNSPLHF. CDR3 coding DNA: TGTGCCAGTAGTATAGCCCCCGAGGGGGGTAATTCACCCCTCCACTTT.